This T cell receptor beta chain originates from a study of T cells in Graves' hyperthyroidism and ophthalmopathy. The CDR3 runs to 16 residues. V was pared by 0 bases and J by 0 bases, with 12 bases between. Germline CDR1 and CDR2: SGHRS and YFSETQ. Amplified TCR beta CDR3 regions derived from RNA transcripts. The study used the HTBI primer set for a first-round RT-PCR of the TCR CDR3. TCRdb used MiXCR to reprocess the multiplex PCR reads, holding one entry per CDR3 protein. The sample gives approximately 330,000 distinct CDR3 sequences, 15% to 20% of which show up once; under 55% is in the top ten. This clonotype has more than one count but fewer than ten.

This chain joins TRBV5-1 and TRBJ1-1; D ambiguous. This sequence originates from a woman in her 50s with Graves' hyperthyroidism. Sequenced material: blood. The CDR3: CASSLGRVAMNTEAFF. CDR3 nucleotides: TGCGCCAGCAGCTTGGGACGGGTGGCGATGAACACTGAAGCTTTCTTT.